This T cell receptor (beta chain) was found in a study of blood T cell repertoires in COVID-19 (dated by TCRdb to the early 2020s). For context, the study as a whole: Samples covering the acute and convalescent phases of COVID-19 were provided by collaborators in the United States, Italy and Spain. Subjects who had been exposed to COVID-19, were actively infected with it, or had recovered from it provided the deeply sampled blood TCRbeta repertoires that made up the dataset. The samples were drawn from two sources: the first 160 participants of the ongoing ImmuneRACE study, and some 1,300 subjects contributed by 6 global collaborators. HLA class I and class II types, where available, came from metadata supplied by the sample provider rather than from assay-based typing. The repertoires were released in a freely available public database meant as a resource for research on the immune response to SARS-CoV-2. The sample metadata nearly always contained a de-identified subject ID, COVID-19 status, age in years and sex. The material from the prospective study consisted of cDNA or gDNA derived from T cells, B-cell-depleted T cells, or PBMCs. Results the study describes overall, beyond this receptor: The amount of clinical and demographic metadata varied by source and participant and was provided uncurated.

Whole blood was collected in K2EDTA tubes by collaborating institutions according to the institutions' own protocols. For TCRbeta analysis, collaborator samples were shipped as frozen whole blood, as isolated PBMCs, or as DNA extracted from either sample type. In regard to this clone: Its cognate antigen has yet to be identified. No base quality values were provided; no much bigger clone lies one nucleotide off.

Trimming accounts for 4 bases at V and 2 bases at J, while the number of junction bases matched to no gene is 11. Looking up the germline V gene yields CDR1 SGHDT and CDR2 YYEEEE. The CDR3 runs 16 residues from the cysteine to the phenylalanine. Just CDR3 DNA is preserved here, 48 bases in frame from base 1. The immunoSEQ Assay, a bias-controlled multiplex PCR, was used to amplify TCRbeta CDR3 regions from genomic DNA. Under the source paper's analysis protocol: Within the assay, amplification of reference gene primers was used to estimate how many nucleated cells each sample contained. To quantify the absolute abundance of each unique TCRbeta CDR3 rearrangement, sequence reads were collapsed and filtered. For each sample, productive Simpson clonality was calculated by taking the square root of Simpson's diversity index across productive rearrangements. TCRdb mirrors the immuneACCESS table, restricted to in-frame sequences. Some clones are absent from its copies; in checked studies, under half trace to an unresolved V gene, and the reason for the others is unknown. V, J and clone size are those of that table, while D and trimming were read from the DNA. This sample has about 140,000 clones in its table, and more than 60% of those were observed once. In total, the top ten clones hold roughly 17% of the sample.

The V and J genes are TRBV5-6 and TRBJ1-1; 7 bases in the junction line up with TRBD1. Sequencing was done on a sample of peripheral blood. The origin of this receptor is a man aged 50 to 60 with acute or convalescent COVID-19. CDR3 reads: CASSPTGVGGNTEAFF. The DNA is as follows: TGTGCCAGCAGCCCCACAGGGGTAGGGGGAAACACTGAAGCTTTCTTT.